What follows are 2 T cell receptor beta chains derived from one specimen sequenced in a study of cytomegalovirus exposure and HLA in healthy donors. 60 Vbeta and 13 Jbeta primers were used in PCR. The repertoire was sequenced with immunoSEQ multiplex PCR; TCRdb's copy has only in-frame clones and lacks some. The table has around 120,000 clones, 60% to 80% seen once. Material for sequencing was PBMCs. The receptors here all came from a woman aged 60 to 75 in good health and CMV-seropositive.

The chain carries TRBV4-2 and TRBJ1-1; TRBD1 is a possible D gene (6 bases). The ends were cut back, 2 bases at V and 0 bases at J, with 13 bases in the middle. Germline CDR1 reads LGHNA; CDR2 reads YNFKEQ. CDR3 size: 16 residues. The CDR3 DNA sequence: TGTGCCAGCAGCCAACTAGGGGGTTCCATGAACACTGAAGCTTTCTTT. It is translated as CASSQLGGSMNTEAFF.

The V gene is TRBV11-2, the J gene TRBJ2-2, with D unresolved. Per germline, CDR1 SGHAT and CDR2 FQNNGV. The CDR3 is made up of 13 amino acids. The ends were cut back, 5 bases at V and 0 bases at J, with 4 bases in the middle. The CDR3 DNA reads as TGTGCCAGCAGCCCTCCGAACACCGGGGAGCTGTTTTTT. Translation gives CASSPPNTGELFF.